The rows below give T cell receptor beta chains drawn from one sample of a study of T cells in Graves' hyperthyroidism and ophthalmopathy. TCRdb used MiXCR to reprocess the multiplex PCR reads, holding one entry per CDR3 protein. The data show some 800,000 distinct CDR3 sequences, approximately 40% seen once. Sequencing was performed on blood. The receptors shown here come from a man between 18 and 35 years old with Graves' hyperthyroidism. The CDR3 runs from the conserved cysteine through the conserved F or W. Fields, in order: J gene, clone size, D gene, V gene, CDR3 protein, CDR3 DNA. D genes are given only for firm matches. A row's size may be missing; if present it is once, few, many or a size class.

TRBJ1-2,many,.,TRBV10-2,CASSEGRHYGYTF,TGCGCCAGCAGTGAGGGACGGCACTATGGCTACACCTTC
TRBJ2-7,few,.,TRBV2,CASTPSGGPKEQYF,TGTGCCAGCACCCCAAGTGGAGGGCCGAAGGAGCAGTACTTC
TRBJ2-5,few,.,TRBV2,CASSVEGESKTQYF,TGTGCCAGCAGTGTTGAAGGGGAAAGTAAGACCCAGTACTTC
TRBJ1-5,.,TRBD1,TRBV9,CASSRDRGRGSNQPQHF,TGTGCCAGCAGCCGCGACAGGGGGCGAGGTAGCAATCAGCCCCAGCATTTT
TRBJ2-5,many,.,TRBV7-6,CASSFTTGTETQYF,TGTGCCAGCAGCTTTACAACAGGGACAGAGACCCAGTACTTC
TRBJ1-1,many,.,TRBV29-1,CSVLEGRTTEAFF,TGCAGCGTGCTAGAGGGACGGACGACTGAAGCTTTCTTT
TRBJ1-5,few,.,TRBV12-3/TRBV12-4,CASSQERSGNQPQHF,TGTGCCAGCAGCCAAGAAAGGTCCGGCAATCAGCCCCAGCATTTT
TRBJ1-1,.,TRBD1,TRBV19,CASSTGGFNTEAFF,TGTGCCAGTAGCACAGGGGGTTTCAACACTGAAGCTTTCTTT
TRBJ1-6,.,.,TRBV4-1,CASSQGLRDGNSPLHF,TGCGCCAGCAGCCAAGGATTACGGGACGGAAATTCACCCCTCCACTTT
TRBJ1-4,many,.,TRBV2,CASIGYEKLFF,TGTGCCAGCATCGGATATGAAAAACTGTTTTTT
TRBJ1-2,many,TRBD1,TRBV12-3/TRBV12-4,CASSSLDRGRYGYTF,TGTGCCAGCAGTTCCCTTGACAGGGGGCGTTATGGCTACACCTTC
TRBJ2-5,few,.,TRBV14,CASSQSASFQTQYF,TGTGCCAGCAGCCAATCGGCTAGCTTTCAGACCCAGTACTTC
TRBJ2-2,few,TRBD2,TRBV9,CASREGNGELFF,TGTGCCAGCCGGGAGGGGAACGGGGAGCTGTTTTTT
TRBJ1-1,.,.,TRBV25-1,CAGAVRIRNTEAFF,TGTGCCGGAGCAGTGAGAATCAGGAACACTGAAGCTTTCTTT
TRBJ2-7,.,.,TRBV2,CVSRIGVYEQYF,TGTGTCAGCAGGATAGGGGTCTACGAGCAGTACTTC
TRBJ2-7,few,.,TRBV6-5,CASSPRSRRQYF,TGTGCCAGCAGTCCCCGGAGTCGCCGGCAGTACTTC
TRBJ2-5,many,TRBD1,TRBV7-7,CASSDLGRGRETQYF,TGTGCTAGCAGCGACCTGGGCAGGGGGCGGGAGACCCAGTACTTC
TRBJ2-7,.,TRBD1,TRBV12-3/TRBV12-4,CASSPDRGLQEQYF,TGTGCCAGCAGTCCCGACAGGGGGCTACAAGAGCAGTACTTC
TRBJ1-6,many,.,TRBV19,CASREAGYSPLHF,TGTGCCAGTAGGGAGGCAGGGTACTCACCCCTCCACTTT
TRBJ1-3,once,.,TRBV7-2,CASSPQVGNTIYF,TGTGCCAGCAGCCCCCAGGTGGGAAACACCATATATTTT
TRBJ1-1,.,.,TRBV19,CAIHSGDESEAFF,TGTGCCATTCATTCGGGGGATGAGTCTGAAGCTTTCTTT
TRBJ2-7,few,.,TRBV19,CASSIDGYEQYF,TGTGCCAGTAGTATTGACGGCTACGAGCAGTACTTC
TRBJ1-2,.,.,TRBV4-2,CGSSQDEPTDGYTF,TGTGGCAGCAGCCAAGATGAGCCCACGGATGGCTACACCTTC
TRBJ2-7,few,TRBD1,TRBV6-5,CASRETGHSYEQYF,TGTGCCAGCAGGGAGACAGGGCACTCCTACGAGCAGTACTTC
TRBJ2-7,many,.,TRBV7-9,CASSLDINRAEYF,TGTGCCAGCAGCTTAGACATTAACAGGGCGGAATACTTC
TRBJ2-5,few,TRBD1,TRBV6-1,CASSRTGKQETQYF,TGTGCCAGCAGCCGGACAGGGAAACAAGAGACCCAGTACTTC
TRBJ2-7,.,.,TRBV20-1,CSAKVGSEQYF,TGCAGTGCTAAGGTGGGGAGTGAGCAGTACTTC
TRBJ1-4,.,.,TRBV20-1,CSTTGTLTTNEKLFF,TGCAGCACTACCGGGACCCTTACAACTAATGAAAAACTGTTTTTT
TRBJ2-7,.,.,TRBV28,CASSFPEGSYEQYF,TGTGCCAGCAGTTTTCCGGAGGGCTCCTACGAGCAGTACTTC
TRBJ2-7,many,.,TRBV7-9,CASSLTSGQGNHEQYF,TGTGCCAGCAGCTTAACATCCGGGCAGGGGAACCACGAGCAGTACTTC
TRBJ2-6,.,.,TRBV9,CASSGTMKVSGANVLTF,TGTGCCAGCAGCGGGACTATGAAGGTCTCTGGGGCCAACGTCCTGACTTTC
TRBJ1-1,.,.,TRBV6-5,CASSLPLGSRNTEAFF,TGTGCCAGCAGTTTACCTTTAGGGAGTAGGAACACTGAAGCTTTCTTT
TRBJ1-1,many,.,TRBV29-1,CSVEGGMGTEAFF,TGCAGCGTTGAAGGGGGCATGGGCACTGAAGCTTTCTTT